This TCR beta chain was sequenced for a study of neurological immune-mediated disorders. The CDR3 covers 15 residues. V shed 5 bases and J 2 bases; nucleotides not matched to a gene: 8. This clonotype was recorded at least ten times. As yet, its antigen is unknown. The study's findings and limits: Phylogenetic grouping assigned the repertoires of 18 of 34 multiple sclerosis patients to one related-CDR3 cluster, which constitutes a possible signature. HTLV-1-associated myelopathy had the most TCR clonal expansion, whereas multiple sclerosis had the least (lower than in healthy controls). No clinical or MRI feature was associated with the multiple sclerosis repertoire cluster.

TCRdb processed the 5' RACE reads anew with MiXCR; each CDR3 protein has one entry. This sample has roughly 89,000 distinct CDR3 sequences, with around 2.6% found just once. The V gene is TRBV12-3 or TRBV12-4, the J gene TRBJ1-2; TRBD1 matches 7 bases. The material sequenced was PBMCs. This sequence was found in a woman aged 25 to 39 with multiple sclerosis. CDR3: CASSPGGQHNYGYTF. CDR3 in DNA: TGTGCCAGCAGTCCTGGGGGACAGCACAACTATGGCTACACCTTC.